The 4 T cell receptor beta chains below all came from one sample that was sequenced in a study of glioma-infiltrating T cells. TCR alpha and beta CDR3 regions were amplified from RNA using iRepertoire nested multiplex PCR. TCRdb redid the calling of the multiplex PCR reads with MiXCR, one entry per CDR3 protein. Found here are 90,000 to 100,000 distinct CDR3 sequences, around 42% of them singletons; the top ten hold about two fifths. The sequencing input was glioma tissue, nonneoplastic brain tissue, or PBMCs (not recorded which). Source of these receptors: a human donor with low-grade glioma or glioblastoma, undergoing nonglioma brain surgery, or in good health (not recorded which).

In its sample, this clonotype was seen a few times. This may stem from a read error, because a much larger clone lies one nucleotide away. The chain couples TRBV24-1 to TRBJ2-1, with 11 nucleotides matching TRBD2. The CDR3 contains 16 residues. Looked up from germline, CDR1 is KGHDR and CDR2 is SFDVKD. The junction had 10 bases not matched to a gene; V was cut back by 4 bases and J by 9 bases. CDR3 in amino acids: CATSDPGASGRSEQFF. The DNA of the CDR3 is TGTGCCACCAGTGACCCCGGGGCTAGCGGGAGGAGTGAGCAGTTCTTC.

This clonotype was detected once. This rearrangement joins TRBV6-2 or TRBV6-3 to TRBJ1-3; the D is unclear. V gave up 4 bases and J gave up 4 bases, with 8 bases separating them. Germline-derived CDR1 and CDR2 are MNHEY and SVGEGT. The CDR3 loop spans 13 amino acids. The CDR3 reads CASSFGKGNTIYF. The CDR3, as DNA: TGTGCCAGCAGTTTTGGCAAGGGAAACACCATATATTTT.

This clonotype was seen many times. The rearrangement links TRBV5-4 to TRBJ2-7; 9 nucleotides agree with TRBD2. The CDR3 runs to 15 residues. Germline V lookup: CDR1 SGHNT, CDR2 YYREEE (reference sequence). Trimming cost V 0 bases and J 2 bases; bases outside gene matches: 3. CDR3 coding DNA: TGTGCCAGCAGCTTGGAGCTAGCGGGAACCTACGAGCAGTACTTC. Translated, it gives CASSLELAGTYEQYF. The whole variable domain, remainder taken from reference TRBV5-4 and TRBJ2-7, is ETGVTQSPTHLIKTRGQQVTLRCSSQSGHNTVSWYQQALGQGPQFIFQYYREEENGRGNFPPRFSGLQFPNYSSELNVNALELDDSALYLCASSLELAGTYEQYFGPGTRLTVT.

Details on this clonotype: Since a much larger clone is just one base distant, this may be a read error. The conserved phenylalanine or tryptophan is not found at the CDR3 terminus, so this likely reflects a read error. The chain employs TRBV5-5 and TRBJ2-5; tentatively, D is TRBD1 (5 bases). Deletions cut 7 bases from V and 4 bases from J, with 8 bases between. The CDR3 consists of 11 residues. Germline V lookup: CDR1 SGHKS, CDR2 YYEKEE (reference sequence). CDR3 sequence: CASRTTETQYL. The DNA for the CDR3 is TGTGCCAGCCGGACAACAGAGACCCAGTACCTC.